The rows below give T cell receptor beta chains drawn from one sample of a study of T-cell memory formation after mild COVID-19. Each CDR3 protein is one row after TCRdb ran MiXCR on the 5' RACE reads. The sample lists around 200,000 distinct CDR3 sequences, about 9.2% seen once, with 3.5% in the top ten. Input material: PBMCs or a T cell subset sorted from them (not recorded which). The receptors come from a man in his late teens or twenties who had mild COVID-19 (a few samples of this study predate the infection). Cell type and time point are not known. CDR3s leave out the opening cysteine and the closing phenylalanine or tryptophan. The order of the fields is V gene, J gene, CDR3 protein.

>TRBV27|TRBJ1-1
ASSPKGGRNTEAF
>TRBV5-1|TRBJ2-6
ASRVSGLLSGANVLT
>TRBV7-2|TRBJ2-7
ASSHRTGKSSYEQY
>TRBV5-1|TRBJ1-5
ASSLSGSQPQH
>TRBV5-1|TRBJ1-4
ASSPGRANEKLF
>TRBV10-3|TRBJ1-6
AISGQGQGSPLH
>TRBV12-3/TRBV12-4|TRBJ2-7
ASTVRGKRSSYEQY
>TRBV28|TRBJ1-1
ASSLGPGGTEAF
>TRBV7-7|TRBJ2-2
ASSLAPDTGELF
>TRBV7-2|TRBJ2-7
ASSSPGTGSYEQY
>TRBV6-2/TRBV6-3|TRBJ2-7
ASSLPQSEQY
>TRBV4-1|TRBJ2-3
ASSQDRQTDTQY
>TRBV7-2|TRBJ1-2
ASSLEGIQGGYT
>TRBV28|TRBJ1-2
ASSFSGYGYT
>TRBV7-6|TRBJ2-3
ASSFLLAGGDTQY
>TRBV4-1|TRBJ2-5
ASSRSDRVQETQY
>TRBV5-1|TRBJ2-2
ASFGGPGELF
>TRBV5-1|TRBJ2-4
ASSSSSFVAKNIQY
>TRBV7-2|TRBJ1-1
ASSFGSPNTEAF
>TRBV6-5|TRBJ2-3
ASRGSGAGDTQY
>TRBV20-1|TRBJ1-6
SALVDVNSPLH
>TRBV20-1|TRBJ2-5
SARDSGAGETQY
>TRBV5-1|TRBJ2-5
ASSFAGDQETQY
>TRBV4-1|TRBJ2-7
ASSQLDRDGYEQY
>TRBV5-5|TRBJ2-5
ASSLGAASGGQETQY
>TRBV5-1|TRBJ2-6
ASSLDPTSGANVLT
>TRBV20-1|TRBJ1-5
SARLESGNQPQH
>TRBV10-1|TRBJ2-4
ASSESGRPNIQY
>TRBV20-1|TRBJ2-1
SASRGGAKLDEQF
>TRBV6-6|TRBJ2-3
ASSYDTSTDTQY
>TRBV7-2|TRBJ1-2
ASSLVQGAGYT
>TRBV3-1|TRBJ2-1
ASSQGLAEYNEQF
>TRBV4-3|TRBJ2-1
ASSQVVQGDNEQF
>TRBV5-1|TRBJ2-7
ASSSGGRGSSEQY
>TRBV7-8|TRBJ2-5
ASTITGGQFGETQY